The 25 T cell receptor beta chains below all came from one sample that was sequenced in a study of cytotoxic CD8 clonotypes in ibrutinib-treated CLL. The repertoire was sequenced with immunoSEQ multiplex PCR; TCRdb's copy has only in-frame clones and lacks some. The data hold approximately 210,000 clones, with 72% observed a single time. The sample in question was PBMCs, obtained after 24 months of ibrutinib treatment. The origin of the receptors is a human donor with chronic lymphocytic leukemia.

This clone has a handful of counts. The chain recombines TRBV6-6 with TRBJ1-5; the match to TRBD1 covers 9 bases. This CDR3 has 16 residues. The germline gives CDR1 MNHNY, CDR2 SVGAGI (reference sequence). V lost 2 bases to trimming and J lost 0 bases; unmatched junction nucleotides: 2. The CDR3 nucleotides are TGTGCCAGCAGTTACGGGACAGGGCGTAGCAATCAGCCCCAGCATTTT. It is translated as CASSYGTGRSNQPQHF.

This rearrangement joins TRBV5-4 to TRBJ2-6; 7 bases match TRBD1. The junction had 15 bases not matched to a gene; V was cut back by 4 bases and J by 2 bases. The CDR3 spans 19 residues. Per the germline V gene, CDR1 is SGHNT and CDR2 is YYREEE (reference sequence). The CDR3 protein is CASSPGTDRFRPGANVLTF. CDR3 in DNA: TGTGCCAGCAGCCCCGGGACAGATAGGTTCAGGCCTGGGGCCAACGTCCTGACTTTC.

The chain uses TRBV6-5 and TRBJ2-1; tentative D call: TRBD2 (5 bases). The CDR3 is 14 amino acids. The V gene's germline CDR1 is MNHEY and CDR2 SVGAGI. Trimming removed 5 bases at V and 2 bases at J, with 10 bases between. This chain's CDR3 is CASSKRGPYNEQFF. For the CDR3, the DNA is TGTGCCAGCAGTAAAAGAGGGCCCTACAATGAGCAGTTCTTC.

In its sample, this clone was seen once. V gene TRBV2 combines with J gene TRBJ2-1; the D gene is possibly TRBD1 (6 bases). This CDR3 has 15 amino acids. V lost 6 bases, J lost 3 bases, and 15 bases lay in between. Germline values: CDR1 SNHLY, CDR2 FYNNEI. CDR3 residues: CASRSQGFGYNEQFF. The CDR3 DNA is TGTGCCAGCAGGTCCCAGGGGTTTGGCTACAATGAGCAGTTCTTC.

CDR3 residues: CATSTDGQETQYF. DNA for the CDR3: TGTGCCACCTCCACGGACGGGCAAGAGACCCAGTACTTC. This chain connects TRBV10-3 to TRBJ2-5; D remains ambiguous. V dropped 10 bases and J dropped 2 bases, with 14 bases sitting between them. This CDR3 region has 13 residues. Germline loops: CDR1 ENHRY, CDR2 SYGVKD.

The chain joins TRBV7-3 to TRBJ1-1; 9 bases line up with TRBD1. Germline V gene sequence: CDR1 SGHTA, CDR2 FQGTGA. This CDR3 has 14 amino acids. Germline trimming cut 5 bases from V and 2 bases from J; bases unmatched to any gene: 3. This CDR3 reads CASSADRGNTEAFF. CDR3 bases: TGTGCCAGCAGCGCGGACAGGGGCAACACTGAAGCTTTCTTT.

This clone has more than one count but fewer than ten. J is TRBJ2-7 and V is TRBV27, with D unresolved. The germline CDR1 and CDR2 sequences are MNHEY and SMNVEV (reference sequence). This CDR3 comprises 13 residues. The ends were cut back, 2 bases at V and 2 bases at J, with 7 bases in the middle. CDR3 DNA: TGTGCCAGCAGTTTACGGAGCGCCTACGAGCAGTACTTC. Translating gives CASSLRSAYEQYF.

The chain is built from TRBV11-2 and TRBJ1-2; maybe TRBD1 (5 bases). Trimming shortened V by 5 bases and J by 2 bases, and 24 bases separated the two germline ends. This CDR3 contains 18 residues. In germline, CDR1 is SGHAT, CDR2 FQNNGV. DNA of the CDR3: TGTGCCAGCAGCCCGATCAGAGGGGCCGCGCGAGAAAACTATGGCTACACCTTC. Encoded protein: CASSPIRGAARENYGYTF.

The rearrangement uses TRBV7-3 and TRBJ2-7; possibly TRBD1 for D (5 bases). The CDR3 totals 15 residues. V dropped 4 bases and J dropped 5 bases, with 18 bases sitting between them. CDR1 is SGHTA and CDR2 is FQGTGA in the germline V gene. CDR3 sequence: CASSSQHDSNNEQYF. In DNA form, the CDR3 reads TGTGCCAGCAGCTCCCAACATGACAGTAATAACGAGCAGTACTTC.

The chain has TRBV28 and TRBJ2-7; D may be TRBD1 (5 bases). CDR1 MDHEN and CDR2 SYDVKM come from the germline V gene. The germline V and J ends were trimmed by 5 bases and 2 bases, with 19 bases remaining between them. This CDR3 contains 16 residues. The CDR3 DNA follows: TGTGCCAGCAGTCCAATCTTGCCTAGGGGAACCTACGAGCAGTACTTC. This codes for CASSPILPRGTYEQYF.

The rearrangement joins TRBV25-1 to TRBJ2-3, with 10 positions matching TRBD2. V gave up 3 bases and J gave up 5 bases; unmatched junction bases: 14. Per the germline V gene, CDR1 is MGHDK and CDR2 is SYGVNS. The CDR3 covers 18 residues. The CDR3 coding sequence is TGTGCCAGCAGTGAGACAGCGGGAGGGCCGTTTTCAGGAGATACGCAGTATTTT. Translating gives CASSETAGGPFSGDTQYF.

This clone was recorded once. The chain carries TRBV5-1 and TRBJ2-7; 11 nucleotides match TRBD2. The CDR3 consists of 16 residues. With V trimmed by 1 base and J by 3 bases, 6 bases remained unmatched. Germline loops: CDR1 SGHRS, CDR2 YFSETQ. Here the CDR3 DNA reads TGCGCCAGCAGCTTGATTAATAGCGGGAGGGTCTACGAGCAGTACTTC. The encoded protein is CASSLINSGRVYEQYF.

The chain joins TRBV14 to TRBJ1-1, with D maybe TRBD1 (6 bases). The germline gives CDR1 SGHDN, CDR2 FVKESK. The CDR3 extends over 13 amino acids. V shed 5 bases and J shed 10 bases, with 17 bases lying between them. The CDR3 here is CASSSRGRERAFF. DNA for the CDR3: TGTGCCAGCAGCTCCAGGGGCAGGGAACGAGCTTTCTTT.

The chain couples TRBV15 to TRBJ1-1; possibly TRBD1 for D (6 bases). CDR3 size: 15 residues. Germline lookup yields CDR1 LNHNV and CDR2 YYDKDF (reference sequence). V shed 3 bases and J shed 0 bases, with 11 bases lying between them. The CDR3 sequence: CATSRDRFMNTEAFF. CDR3 bases: TGTGCCACCAGCAGGGACAGATTCATGAACACTGAAGCTTTCTTT.

This clone was picked up one time. V gene TRBV27 combines with J gene TRBJ1-5; D gene unclear. The CDR3 covers 15 residues. Germline loops: CDR1 MNHEY, CDR2 SMNVEV (reference sequence). Deletions cut 5 bases from V and 4 bases from J, with 15 bases between. DNA of the CDR3: TGTGCCAGCAGTACATCGTGGAACGGGAATCAGCCCCAGCATTTT. Its protein product is CASSTSWNGNQPQHF.

This clone was seen a handful of times. V gene TRBV19 combines with J gene TRBJ1-2, with 7 bases matching TRBD1. Germline CDR1 LNHDA, CDR2 SQIVND (reference sequence). With 5 bases clipped from V and 7 bases from J, the junction kept 10 bases outside the gene matches. The CDR3 spans 14 residues. In nucleotides, the CDR3 is TGTGCCAGTAGTGTCCGACAGGGAACGGGTGGCTACACCTTC. Translating gives CASSVRQGTGGYTF.

The chain links TRBV28 to TRBJ1-2, with D tentatively TRBD1 (6 bases). Trimming took 5 bases from V and 8 from J, leaving 18 bases between them. This CDR3 is built from 14 residues. Germline CDR1 is MDHEN and CDR2 is SYDVKM. This CDR3 is CASSVGGAPEGYTF. Here the CDR3 DNA reads TGTGCCAGCAGTGTCGGGGGCGCCCCTGAGGGCTACACCTTC.

This clone was detected only a few times. V usage is TRBV6-5 and J usage is TRBJ2-1; 7 bases are a match to TRBD2. CDR3 length equals 15 residues. In germline, CDR1 is MNHEY, CDR2 SVGAGI. V trimming: 0 bases; J trimming: 1 base; junction bases outside the gene matches: 0. CDR3 loop: CASSYSAGSYNEQFF. In DNA, the CDR3 is TGTGCCAGCAGTTACTCAGCGGGGTCCTACAATGAGCAGTTCTTC.

The J gene is TRBJ2-7, the V gene TRBV10-1; tentative D call: TRBD1 (5 bases). The germline CDR1 and CDR2 sequences are WNHNN and SYGVQD (reference sequence). This CDR3 is 15 amino acids long. V lost 7 bases, J lost 0 bases, and 16 bases lay in between. The chain's CDR3 is CASNIGHSYSYEQYF. DNA for the CDR3: TGCGCCAGCAATATAGGACATTCCTACTCCTACGAGCAGTACTTC.

The CDR3 reads CSVEGHGGQPQHF. CDR3 DNA: TGCAGCGTTGAAGGCCATGGGGGTCAGCCCCAGCATTTT. This chain joins TRBV29-1 and TRBJ1-5, with D maybe TRBD1 (5 bases). Trimming cost V 1 base and J 6 bases, with 10 bases left between them. The V gene's germline CDR1 is SQVTM and CDR2 ANQGSEA. The CDR3 is 13 amino acids.

The chain employs TRBV9 and TRBJ2-4; D ambiguous. Germline CDR1 and CDR2: SGDLS and YYNGEE. Between the trimmed V and J ends, which lost 0 bases and 3 bases, there was a span of 4 bases. This CDR3 is 13 amino acids long. The CDR3 DNA reads as TGTGCCAGCAGCGTAGGGGTCAAAAACATTCAGTACTTC. This sequence encodes CASSVGVKNIQYF.

This clone was observed once. The chain joins TRBV6-5 to TRBJ2-5; possible D gene TRBD2, 6 bases. Trimming removed 5 bases at V and 7 bases at J, with 17 bases between. The CDR3 is made up of 14 amino acids. The V gene's germline CDR1 is MNHEY and CDR2 SVGAGI. This CDR3 reads CASSGSLLGGTQYF. The CDR3 DNA reads as TGTGCCAGCAGTGGCTCATTACTCGGGGGGACCCAGTACTTC.

The rearrangement joins TRBV11-1 to TRBJ1-1, with unresolved D. In germline, CDR1 is SGHAT, CDR2 FQDESV (reference sequence). The CDR3 sequence is 16 residues long. V lost 2 bases, J lost 0 bases, and 13 bases lay in between. CDR3 sequence: CASSLTRRPMNTEAFF. CDR3 DNA sequence: TGTGCCAGCAGCTTAACTAGAAGACCCATGAACACTGAAGCTTTCTTT.

The rearrangement joins TRBV10-1 to TRBJ2-7; a possible D gene is TRBD2 (5 bases). There are 13 residues in the CDR3. CDR1 WNHNN and CDR2 SYGVQD come from the germline V gene (reference sequence). V was pared by 5 bases and J by 5 bases, with 13 bases between. The CDR3 DNA follows: TGCGCCAGCAGTCACGGGATCGGGAACGAGCAGTACTTC. This gives the protein CASSHGIGNEQYF.

The V gene is TRBV6-5, the J gene TRBJ2-7; 8 nucleotides line up with TRBD2. The trim removed 5 bases at V and 9 bases at J, leaving 9 bases unmatched. The CDR3 extends over 13 amino acids. The V gene's germline CDR1 is MNHEY and CDR2 SVGAGI. The DNA for the CDR3 is TGTGCCAGCAGTACCCCTCGCGGGAGGACGCAGTACTTC. Translated, it gives CASSTPRGRTQYF.